This passage covers 32 T cell receptor beta chains from one sample sequenced in a study of OX40 agonist ivuxolimab in advanced cancers. Profiling relied on immunoSEQ multiplex PCR, and the TCRdb table lists in-frame clones only, not all of them. The repertoire has around 56,000 clones, around four fifths of them found once; the top ten carry about 4.7%. Source: CD4+ or CD8+ T cells sorted from blood, taken in a trial of the OX40 agonist ivuxolimab. These TCRs come from an adult with an advanced solid tumor such as melanoma, head and neck, liver or kidney cancer.

The gene calls are TRBV9 and TRBJ2-3; TRBD2 might be the D (5 bases). Germline V gives CDR1 SGDLS, CDR2 YYNGEE. The CDR3 is 12 amino acids. The V end lost 4 bases, the J end lost 8 bases, and 11 bases lay between the germline ends. This CDR3 reads CASSPAAGTQYF. The CDR3 DNA reads as TGTGCCAGCAGCCCCGCCGCGGGTACGCAGTATTTT. Full variable domain (rest looked up from reference TRBV9 and TRBJ2-3): DSGVTQTPKHLITATGQRVTLRCSPRSGDLSVYWYQQSLDQGLQFLIQYYNGEERAKGNILERFSAQQFPDLHSELNLSSLELGDSALYFCASSPAAGTQYFGPGTRLTVL.

This sequence joins TRBV6-5 and TRBJ2-5; D gene unclear. The CDR3 contains 15 residues. Germline loops: CDR1 MNHEY, CDR2 SVGAGI. Trimming left V 2 bases short and J 1 base short, with 11 bases between. The CDR3 bases are TGTGCCAGCAGTTACCTTCATTATCCCCAAGAGACCCAGTACTTC. This codes for CASSYLHYPQETQYF.

V is TRBV6-1 and J is TRBJ1-5; no definite D call. The germline V gene encodes CDR1 MNHNS and CDR2 SASEGT. V shed 2 bases and J shed 6 bases, with 11 bases lying between them. The CDR3 loop spans 14 amino acids. The CDR3 nucleotides are TGTGCCAGCAGTGAATTGAGGTCGGGTCAGCCCCAGCATTTT. This codes for CASSELRSGQPQHF.

The chain is built from TRBV6-1 and TRBJ2-2, with D possibly being TRBD2 (5 bases). CDR3 length: 14 residues. Trimming left V 6 bases short and J 4 bases short, with 12 bases between. CDR1 is MNHNS, CDR2 SASEGT, per germline. This CDR3 is CASSSPEGTGELFF. CDR3 coding DNA: TGTGCCAGCAGCTCCCCCGAGGGCACCGGGGAGCTGTTTTTT.

V and J are TRBV29-1 and TRBJ1-4, with D maybe TRBD1 (5 bases). Germline loops: CDR1 SQVTM, CDR2 ANQGSEA. This CDR3 has 13 amino acids. The V and J ends lost 4 bases and 3 bases respectively, with 9 bases between them. The CDR3 region has the DNA TGCAGCGTTGCCACAGGTGCTAATGAAAAACTGTTTTTT. Its protein product is CSVATGANEKLFF.

The chain joins TRBV7-9 to TRBJ2-2, with 10 bases aligning to TRBD1. The CDR3 consists of 15 residues. The trim removed 6 bases at V and 7 bases at J, leaving 8 bases unmatched. From germline, CDR1 is SEHNR and CDR2 FQNEAQ (reference sequence). CDR3 sequence: CASRMPGQGNGELFF. The CDR3 DNA sequence: TGTGCCAGCAGGATGCCGGGACAGGGGAACGGGGAGCTGTTTTTT.

The chain carries TRBV29-1 and TRBJ2-3; TRBD1 might be the D (6 bases). The CDR3 has 14 residues. Germline V CDR1 and CDR2: SQVTM, ANQGSEA. The V and J ends lost 4 bases and 4 bases respectively, with 15 bases between them. Written as DNA, the CDR3 is TGCAGCGTTGCTAACAGGGCTTTAGCAGATACGCAGTATTTT. Translating gives CSVANRALADTQYF.

The chain carries TRBV25-1 and TRBJ1-1, with 9 bases aligning to TRBD1. CDR3 size: 13 residues. In germline, CDR1 is MGHDK, CDR2 SYGVNS. The J segment lost 5 bases and the V segment lost 8 bases, leaving 6 bases of the junction unmatched. CDR3 region: CASRGQGKTEAFF. Written as DNA, the CDR3 is TGTGCCAGCCGAGGACAGGGGAAGACTGAAGCTTTCTTT.

The chain links TRBV10-2 to TRBJ2-1; 9 bases are a match to TRBD2. Germline trimming cut 7 bases from V and 5 bases from J; bases unmatched to any gene: 9. In germline, CDR1 is WSHSY, CDR2 SAAADI. The CDR3 loop spans 15 amino acids. The CDR3 bases are TGCGCCAGCACCTACTCGTCTAGCGGGGACAATGAGCAGTTCTTC. Protein: CASTYSSSGDNEQFF.

The rearrangement uses TRBV10-2 and TRBJ2-7; TRBD2 matches at 7 bases. This CDR3 spans 14 amino acids. J gave up 2 bases and V 4 bases, and 5 bases lay outside the gene matches. Germline CDR1 WSHSY, CDR2 SAAADI. Here the CDR3 reads CASSVLADAYEQYF. The CDR3 nucleotides are TGCGCCAGCAGTGTGCTAGCGGACGCCTACGAGCAGTACTTC.

This chain connects TRBV19 to TRBJ2-7; tentative D call: TRBD1 (5 bases). Trimming removed 3 bases from V and 3 bases from J, with 15 bases in between. This CDR3 spans 15 amino acids. Germline CDR1 reads LNHDA; CDR2 reads SQIVND (reference sequence). In DNA, the CDR3 is TGTGCCAGTAGTATTTGGGCAGGGATCGGCTACGAGCAGTACTTC. Translated: CASSIWAGIGYEQYF.

The rearrangement joins TRBV5-6 to TRBJ1-1; D is unresolved. Germline assignment: CDR1 SGHDT and CDR2 YYEEEE. There are 15 residues in the CDR3. V was trimmed by 3 bases and J by 3 bases, leaving 15 bases between them. The CDR3 sequence: CASSSKMGADTEAFF. The CDR3 DNA follows: TGTGCCAGCAGCTCCAAAATGGGCGCGGACACTGAAGCTTTCTTT.

This chain connects TRBV14 to TRBJ2-1, with a possible D match to TRBD1 (5 bases). CDR3 length equals 12 residues. Trimming stripped 2 bases from V and 12 bases from J, with 11 bases between. Germline assignment: CDR1 SGHDN and CDR2 FVKESK. CDR3 residues: CASSQMQGGQFF. CDR3 in DNA: TGTGCCAGCAGCCAAATGCAGGGCGGGCAGTTCTTC.

The rearrangement uses TRBV30 and TRBJ2-7; D may correspond to TRBD1 or TRBD2 (6 bases each). Trimming removed 2 bases from V and 7 bases from J, with 15 bases in between. CDR1 and CDR2 (germline): GTSNPN, SVGIG (reference sequence). There are 13 residues in the CDR3. DNA of the CDR3: TGTGCCTGGAGTCAGGGGCCCGGAGGGGAGCAGTACTTC. Protein sequence: CAWSQGPGGEQYF.

The V gene is TRBV4-1, the J gene TRBJ2-5; 8 nucleotides line up with TRBD1. The CDR3 spans 15 residues. Germline V CDR1 and CDR2: MGHRA, YSYEKL. V dropped 8 bases and J dropped 2; count of bases not matched to a gene: 10. This CDR3 is CASRRTGFRQETQYF. The CDR3 DNA is TGCGCCAGCCGAAGGACAGGGTTCCGACAAGAGACCCAGTACTTC.

The rearrangement uses TRBV9 and TRBJ2-1; D not certain. V lost 2 bases and J 8 bases, leaving 5 bases between the germline ends. This CDR3 region has 11 residues. Per germline, CDR1 SGDLS and CDR2 YYNGEE. CDR3 coding DNA: TGTGCCAGCAGCGTCGACGATGAGCAGTTCTTC. Its translation is CASSVDDEQFF.

This CDR3 reads CTSSQDRTGGNCEQYF. In nucleotides, the CDR3 is TGCACCAGCAGCCAAGACCGGACAGGGGGCAACTGCGAGCAGTACTTC. The V call is TRBV1, the J call TRBJ2-7; TRBD1, the D gene given by the table, was not confirmed from the DNA. TRBV1 is shown as a pseudogene. The CDR3 is made up of 16 amino acids.

This sequence joins TRBV19 and TRBJ1-5, with no clear D. CDR3 length equals 14 residues. Per the germline V gene, CDR1 is LNHDA and CDR2 is SQIVND (reference sequence). V lost 7 bases and J lost 0, with 10 bases in between. The CDR3 sequence: CASTTTSSNQPQHF. The CDR3 DNA sequence: TGTGCCAGTACCACTACAAGTAGCAATCAGCCCCAGCATTTT.

The chain uses TRBV2 and TRBJ2-1, with 8 bases aligning to TRBD2. The germline gives CDR1 SNHLY, CDR2 FYNNEI. The CDR3 is 17 residues long. J lost 4 bases, V lost 8 bases, and 16 bases had no gene match. Here the CDR3 DNA reads TGTGCCAGCGAGGCCCAGCGGACTAGCAAAATTTACAATGAGCAGTTCTTC. Protein sequence: CASEAQRTSKIYNEQFF. The full variable domain, its missing parts supplied by reference TRBV2 and TRBJ2-1, is EPEVTQTPSHQVTQMGQEVILRCVPISNHLYFYWYRQILGQKVEFLVSFYNNEISEKSEIFDDQFSVERPDGSNFTLKIRSTKLEDSAMYFCASEAQRTSKIYNEQFFGPGTRLTVL.

The chain joins TRBV28 to TRBJ2-2; perhaps TRBD2 as D (6 bases). Trimming took off 9 bases at V and 6 bases at J, with 20 bases between the two ends. Germline CDR1 reads MDHEN; CDR2 reads SYDVKM. The CDR3 has 15 amino acids. The CDR3 DNA sequence: TGTGCCAGTAACTCGCAGGATTGGGGGGCCGGGGAGCTGTTTTTT. Residues: CASNSQDWGAGELFF.

The table lists this clone with a few counts. This sequence joins TRBV30 and TRBJ2-7, with TRBD1 as a possible D gene (5 bases). This CDR3 is built from 14 residues. CDR1 GTSNPN and CDR2 SVGIG come from the germline V gene (reference sequence). V was cut by 0 bases and J by 1 base, with 10 bases left in between. In DNA, the CDR3 is TGTGCCTGGAGTGTGCTCAAGGGGTCCTACGAGCAGTACTTC. Protein sequence: CAWSVLKGSYEQYF.

The chain carries TRBV11-2 and TRBJ1-6, with 7 nucleotides matching TRBD1. V lost 4 bases, J lost 10 bases, and 10 bases stayed unmatched. The CDR3 has 15 residues. CDR1 SGHAT and CDR2 FQNNGV come from the germline V gene. The CDR3 loop reads CASSSQTGIPSPLHF. The DNA of the CDR3 is TGTGCCAGCAGCTCGCAGACAGGGATCCCATCACCCCTCCACTTT.

The rearrangement links TRBV2 to TRBJ2-2; TRBD2 agrees at 13 bases. The CDR3 contains 16 residues. V was pared by 6 bases and J by 4 bases, with 5 bases of the junction left unmatched. Germline V gene data show CDR1 as SNHLY and CDR2 as FYNNEI. CDR3: CASRRGTSGATGELFF. CDR3 DNA: TGTGCCAGCAGGAGGGGGACTAGCGGGGCCACCGGGGAGCTGTTTTTT. Complete variable domain (other parts from reference TRBV2 and TRBJ2-2): EPEVTQTPSHQVTQMGQEVILRCVPISNHLYFYWYRQILGQKVEFLVSFYNNEISEKSEIFDDQFSVERPDGSNFTLKIRSTKLEDSAMYFCASRRGTSGATGELFFGEGSRLTVL.

V usage is TRBV9 and J usage is TRBJ2-7, with 12 bases identical to TRBD2. The V and J ends lost 3 bases and 5 bases, in that order; junction bases with no gene match: 6. This CDR3 has 15 amino acids. Germline CDR1 is SGDLS and CDR2 is YYNGEE. The CDR3 DNA follows: TGTGCCAGCAGCGCGGGACTAGCGGGTCTCAACGAGCAGTACTTC. Encoded protein: CASSAGLAGLNEQYF.

This clone was seen a single time. CDR3 sequence reads: CASSPTGSSTDTQYF. CDR3 sequence (DNA): TGTGCCAGCAGCCCTACAGGGTCTAGCACAGATACGCAGTATTTT. This chain joins TRBV5-6 and TRBJ2-3, with D perhaps TRBD1 (6 bases). The germline CDR1 and CDR2 sequences are SGHDT and YYEEEE. Deletions cut 4 bases from V and 0 bases from J, with 12 bases between. The CDR3 has 15 residues.

This chain connects TRBV27 to TRBJ2-1; 10 bases are a match to TRBD1. CDR1 MNHEY and CDR2 SMNVEV come from the germline V gene (reference sequence). The CDR3 runs 16 residues. After removal of 5 bases from V and 7 bases from J, the junction contained 11 bases not matched to a gene. CDR3: CASSLRTGGWVNEQFF. The CDR3 nucleotides are TGTGCCAGCAGTCTTCGGACAGGGGGGTGGGTGAATGAGCAGTTCTTC.

This clone was picked up a small number of times. CDR3 amino acids: CASSFQASYEQYF. CDR3 nucleotides: TGTGCCAGCAGTTTCCAGGCCTCCTACGAGCAGTACTTC. This sequence joins TRBV6-5 and TRBJ2-7; D gene unclear. This CDR3 comprises 13 residues. The V end was cut by 4 bases, the J end by 0 bases, with 7 bases between. From germline, CDR1 is MNHEY and CDR2 SVGAGI.

The rearrangement uses TRBV25-1 and TRBJ2-7, with D possibly being TRBD2 (5 bases). Germline V gives CDR1 MGHDK, CDR2 SYGVNS. The CDR3 consists of 13 residues. V lost 3 bases and J 5 bases, leaving 11 bases between the germline ends. In DNA form, the CDR3 reads TGTGCCAGCAGTGACAGAGGGTTGGACGAGCAGTACTTC. Translating gives CASSDRGLDEQYF.

The V and J genes are TRBV6-5 and TRBJ1-3; D is undetermined. CDR1 is MNHEY, CDR2 SVGAGI, per germline. The CDR3 consists of 13 residues. The V end was cut by 2 bases, the J end by 4 bases, with 6 bases between. CDR3 nucleotides: TGTGCCAGCAGTTACCTTTTGGGAAACACCATATATTTT. Translated: CASSYLLGNTIYF.

This chain joins TRBV11-2 and TRBJ1-2; TRBD1 might be the D (6 bases). Looked up from germline, CDR1 is SGHAT and CDR2 is FQNNGV. The CDR3 is 15 residues long. Deletions cut 3 bases from V and 5 bases from J, with 16 bases between. CDR3 sequence reads: CASSLGAAGGYGYTF. The DNA for the CDR3 is TGTGCCAGCAGCTTGGGGGCTGCCGGGGGGTATGGCTACACCTTC.

The CDR3 sequence is CASTGQGGNYGYTF. The CDR3 DNA sequence: TGTGCCAGCACCGGACAGGGGGGGAACTATGGCTACACCTTC. The chain links TRBV9 to TRBJ1-2; 10 bases agree with TRBD1. This CDR3 has 14 residues. Germline lookup yields CDR1 SGDLS and CDR2 YYNGEE. V shed 6 bases and J 2 bases; nucleotides not matched to a gene: 4.

The chain is built from TRBV28 and TRBJ2-1; TRBD2 matches 9 bases. Germline CDR1 and CDR2: MDHEN and SYDVKM. V shed 3 bases, J shed 9 bases, and the junction held 9 bases outside the gene matches. The CDR3 contains 15 residues. The CDR3 nucleotides read TGTGCCAGCAGTTTTCGATTAGCGGGAGTGGGTGAGCAGTTCTTC. It yields the protein CASSFRLAGVGEQFF.